This TCR beta chain was captured in a study of blood T cell repertoires in COVID-19. Study overall: PBMCs, B-cell-depleted T cells, or T cells were the source of the cDNA or gDNA that made up the material.

This CDR3 region has 14 residues. V lost 1 base to trimming and J lost 4 bases, with 10 bases between them. Germline V gene sequence: CDR1 SGHTA, CDR2 FQGNSA. Participants had their cohort set by participant-reported clinical history. Donors in Cohort 3 who had recovered were those with two negative PCRs, healthcare professional clearance, or resolution of their symptoms. Sequencing used immunoSEQ multiplex PCR; TCRdb keeps in-frame clones, though not all of them. The sample carries about 130,000 clones, roughly 90% recorded once. This clonotype was obtained from a woman in her forties or fifties who had recovered from COVID-19. Source material: PBMCs or T cells enriched from blood (not recorded which). The chain recombines TRBV7-2 with TRBJ1-2; no reliable D call. CDR3 amino acids: CASSLGRGSYGYTF. CDR3 sequence (DNA): TGTGCCAGCAGCTTAGGTCGGGGTAGCTATGGCTACACCTTC.